This TCR beta chain came from a study of regulatory T cells in long-lasting Graves disease. Overall study context: Disease was considered persistent Graves' disease after over 5 years of antithyroid drugs (with positive TSH receptor antibodies).

The V gene's germline CDR1 is LNHDA and CDR2 SQIVND (reference sequence). There are 12 residues in the CDR3. Trimming at V came to 5 bases and at J to 3 bases, leaving 0 bases not matched to a gene. Arm-PCR with iRepertoire HTBI primers amplified the CDR3 regions for these TCR beta libraries. TCRdb recomputed calls from the multiplex PCR reads with MiXCR, one row per CDR3 protein. The sample carries fewer than 550,000 distinct CDR3 sequences, around a fifth recorded once. The time point here: persistent/refractory GD, antithyroid drugs over 5 years with positive TRAb. PBMCs provided the RNA from which the TCR library was made. Blood from the periphery, nine milliliters in all, was drawn into EDTA tubes.

This chain joins TRBV19 and TRBJ1-2; the match to TRBD1 covers 7 bases. The TCR was taken from a female donor with Graves disease. This sample comprised peripheral blood mononuclear cells (PBMCs), obtained when the disease was refractory, from a patient treated with antithyroid drugs. CDR3 sequence reads: CASSGQDYGYTF. In DNA form, the CDR3 reads TGTGCCAGTAGTGGACAGGACTATGGCTACACCTTC. The variable domain in full, completed from reference TRBV19 and TRBJ1-2, reads DGGITQSPKYLFRKEGQNVTLSCEQNLNHDAMYWYRQDPGQGLRLIYYSQIVNDFQKGDIAEGYSVSREKKESFPLTVTSAQKNPTAFYLCASSGQDYGYTFGSGTRLTVV.